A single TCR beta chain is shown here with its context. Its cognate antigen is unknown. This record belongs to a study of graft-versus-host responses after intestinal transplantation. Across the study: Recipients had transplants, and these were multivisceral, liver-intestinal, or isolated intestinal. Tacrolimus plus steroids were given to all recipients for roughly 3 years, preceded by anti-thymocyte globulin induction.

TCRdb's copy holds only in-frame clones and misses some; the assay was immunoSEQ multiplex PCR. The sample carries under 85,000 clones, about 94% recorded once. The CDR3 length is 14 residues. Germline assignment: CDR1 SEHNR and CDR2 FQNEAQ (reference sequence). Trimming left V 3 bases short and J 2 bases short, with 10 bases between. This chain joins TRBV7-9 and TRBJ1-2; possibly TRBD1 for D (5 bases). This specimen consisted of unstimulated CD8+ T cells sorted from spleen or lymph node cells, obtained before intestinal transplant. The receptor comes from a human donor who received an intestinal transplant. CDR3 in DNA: TGTGCCAGCAGCTTGGGGGATCCCAACTATGGCTACACCTTC. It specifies CASSLGDPNYGYTF.